This T cell receptor beta chain was observed in a study of control samples from healthy donors and cancer patients (dated by TCRdb to about 2020). Points on this clone: The antigen it recognizes is unknown. Within one base of it there is no much larger clone, and no base qualities were kept.

The library was generated by the immunoSEQ multiplex PCR assay. Held by TCRdb, this immuneACCESS table contains in-frame sequences only and omits some clones. Under half of the omission traces to an unresolved V gene where checked; the cause of the rest is unknown. The sample profile shows some 19,000 clones; around four fifths of them were found once. Clones ranked in the top ten supply roughly 25% of the sample. The germline V gene gives CDR1 as KGHSH and CDR2 as LQKENI. Relative to germline, V is 3 bases shorter and J is 5 bases shorter, with 13 bases between their ends. From the cysteine up to the phenylalanine, the CDR3 has a length of 14 residues. The sequence is cut down to CDR3 DNA, 42 bases in frame from base 1.

Sequences were obtained from PBMCs. The sequence derives from a man in his sixties with colorectal cancer. The sequence is built from TRBV18 and TRBJ2-5; the D segment could be TRBD1, given 5 matching bases. The CDR3 in this case is CASSPRVTQETQYF. DNA sequence: TGTGCCAGCTCACCCAGGGTAACTCAGGAGACCCAGTACTTC.